Below are 30 T cell receptor beta chains sequenced from a single sample in a study of long-term antiretroviral therapy in people with HIV. A v3.0 immunoSEQ assay was performed at survey level. TCRdb keeps only in-frame clones here, not all; method: immunoSEQ multiplex PCR. The data show about 20,000 clones, under 85% seen once. The sample in question was unsorted PBMCs, obtained 0.3 years after starting antiretroviral therapy. The receptors derive from a woman between 45 and 65 years old with HIV.

The rearrangement links TRBV10-3 to TRBJ1-5, with 7 bases aligning to TRBD1. The CDR3 totals 14 residues. The germline gives CDR1 ENHRY, CDR2 SYGVKD. The ends lost 2 bases at V and 7 bases at J; junction bases unmatched: 5. CDR3 coding DNA: TGTGCCATCAGTGAGACAGGGGCGGAACAGCCCCAGCATTTT. Its translation: CAISETGAEQPQHF.

In its sample, this clone was seen once. The J gene is TRBJ2-1, the V gene TRBV5-1; tentatively, D is TRBD1 or TRBD2 (5 bases each). Germline CDR1 reads SGHRS; CDR2 reads YFSETQ. This CDR3 has 15 residues. Trimming took 5 bases from V and 0 from J, leaving 12 bases between them. The CDR3 is CASRPGTSSYNEQFF. The CDR3 region has the DNA TGCGCCAGCAGACCCGGGACGAGCTCCTACAATGAGCAGTTCTTC. Full variable domain (remainder filled in from reference TRBV5-1 and TRBJ2-1): KAGVTQTPRYLIKTRGQQVTLSCSPISGHRSVSWYQQTPGQGLQFLFEYFSETQRNKGNFPGRFSGRQFSNSRSEMNVSTLELGDSALYLCASRPGTSSYNEQFFGPGTRLTVL.

The chain has TRBV11-1 and TRBJ1-5, with D possibly being TRBD1 (6 bases). The CDR3 extends over 13 amino acids. Between the trimmed V and J ends, which lost 1 base and 7 bases, there was a span of 8 bases. Germline V gene lookup returns CDR1 SGHAT and CDR2 FQDESV (reference sequence). The CDR3 region has the DNA TGTGCCAGCAGCTTAGACAGGGAACAGCCCCAGCATTTT. This codes for CASSLDREQPQHF.

This clone counts as medium-sized. The chain recombines TRBV7-9 with TRBJ1-5, with a weak D call TRBD1 (6 bases). The V gene's germline CDR1 is SEHNR and CDR2 FQNEAQ (reference sequence). The CDR3 length is 15 residues. Deletions cut 5 bases from V and 2 bases from J, with 13 bases between. The CDR3 protein is CASSPGVSGNQPQHF. The CDR3 region has the DNA TGTGCCAGCAGCCCAGGGGTGTCGGGCAATCAGCCCCAGCATTTT.

CDR3 protein: CASSGAGRGPTGELFF. The CDR3 nucleotides read TGTGCCAGCAGCGGGGCGGGACGGGGGCCCACCGGGGAGCTGTTTTTT. This chain connects TRBV9 to TRBJ2-2; D may be TRBD1 or TRBD2 (6 bases each). Per the germline V gene, CDR1 is SGDLS and CDR2 is YYNGEE. V lost 3 bases and J lost 4, with 16 bases in between. The CDR3 has 16 amino acids.

J is TRBJ2-2 and V is TRBV12-5, with D possibly being TRBD1 (6 bases). The CDR3 loop spans 15 amino acids. V was pared by 4 bases and J by 3 bases, with 12 bases between. CDR1 is LGHNT and CDR2 is FRNRAP in the germline V gene. CDR3 nucleotide sequence: TGTGCTAGTGGTTCCGGGACAACGGACACCGGGGAGCTGTTTTTT. Protein: CASGSGTTDTGELFF.

This rearrangement joins TRBV11-1 to TRBJ2-1; 7 positions agree with TRBD2. The junction had 17 bases not matched to a gene; V was cut back by 5 bases and J by 4 bases. Germline V CDR1 and CDR2: SGHAT, FQDESV (reference sequence). The CDR3 extends over 18 amino acids. CDR3 DNA: TGTGCCAGCAGCCCCCGAGGGATTCCGGGGGGAAGATACAATGAGCAGTTCTTC. It is translated as CASSPRGIPGGRYNEQFF.

The V and J genes are TRBV11-2 and TRBJ2-7, with unresolved D. CDR3 length equals 13 residues. Germline V gene lookup returns CDR1 SGHAT and CDR2 FQNNGV. V lost 1 base to trimming and J lost 3 bases, with 7 bases between them. Here the CDR3 reads CASSLVDNYEQYV. The CDR3 DNA reads TGTGCCAGCAGCTTAGTCGATAACTACGAGCAGTACGTC.

The chain combines TRBV6-5 with TRBJ1-6; possibly TRBD1 for D (5 bases). This CDR3 has 16 amino acids. Trimming stripped 2 bases from V and 7 bases from J, with 15 bases between. Per germline, CDR1 MNHEY and CDR2 SVGAGI. The CDR3 region is CASSYAGPGVNSPLHF. The CDR3 bases are TGTGCCAGCAGTTACGCAGGGCCGGGGGTGAATTCACCCCTCCACTTT.

The chain has TRBV27 and TRBJ2-2; D may be TRBD2 (6 bases). The CDR3 is 18 residues long. V dropped 5 bases and J dropped 0 bases, with 19 bases sitting between them. CDR1 is MNHEY and CDR2 is SMNVEV in the germline V gene (reference sequence). The CDR3 DNA is TGTGCCAGCAGTCCCCTGTTGTTGGCGGGGTCGAACACCGGGGAGCTGTTTTTT. This sequence encodes CASSPLLLAGSNTGELFF.

V gene TRBV7-3 combines with J gene TRBJ1-6; D is uncertain. The germline V and J ends were trimmed by 1 base and 5 bases, with 6 bases remaining between them. CDR1 is SGHTA, CDR2 FQGTGA, per germline. The CDR3 spans 14 residues. CDR3 sequence: CASSLNSHNSPLHF. In DNA, the CDR3 is TGTGCCAGCAGCTTAAACAGCCATAATTCACCCCTCCACTTT. Combining the CDR3 with reference TRBV7-3 and TRBJ1-6 gives the whole variable domain GAGVSQTPSNKVTEKGKYVELRCDPISGHTALYWYRQSLGQGPEFLIYFQGTGAADDSGLPNDRFFAVRPEGSVSTLKIQRTERGDSAVYLCASSLNSHNSPLHFGNGTRLTVT.

V gene TRBV5-6 combines with J gene TRBJ2-7; D unclear. This CDR3 region has 14 residues. V was clipped by 1 base and J by 1 base, with 9 bases between them. Germline CDR1 SGHDT, CDR2 YYEEEE. CDR3 in DNA: TGTGCCAGCAGCTTGTCTCCGGAGTCCTACGAGCAGTACTTC. Translation: CASSLSPESYEQYF.

The chain uses TRBV19 and TRBJ1-6; D remains unclear. This CDR3 comprises 16 residues. Germline values: CDR1 LNHDA, CDR2 SQIVND (reference sequence). The V end lost 6 bases, the J end lost 0 bases, and 12 bases lay between the germline ends. CDR3 in DNA: TGTGCCAGTAGCATCGACCTTTACTCCTATAATTCACCCCTCCACTTT. It is translated as CASSIDLYSYNSPLHF.

DNA for the CDR3: TGTGCCAGTAGTACCCCTACCGGGACAGGGAACGGAATGGCTTTCTTT. This translates into CASSTPTGTGNGMAFF. The chain is built from TRBV19 and TRBJ1-1, with 9 bases aligning to TRBD1. Trimming cost V 4 bases and J 11 bases; bases outside gene matches: 17. Germline V gene lookup returns CDR1 LNHDA and CDR2 SQIVND (reference sequence). This CDR3 is built from 16 residues.

V gene TRBV5-4 combines with J gene TRBJ1-1; D call uncertain. Trimming stripped 0 bases from V and 1 base from J, with 7 bases between. Germline loops: CDR1 SGHNT, CDR2 YYREEE (reference sequence). CDR3 length: 14 amino acids. The CDR3 nucleotides read TGTGCCAGCAGCTTGGTTTCGGAGAACACTGAAGCTTTCTTT. This translates into CASSLVSENTEAFF.

The chain has TRBV11-1 and TRBJ1-4, with D possibly being TRBD1 (6 bases). V lost 5 bases to trimming and J lost 2 bases, with 15 bases between them. From germline, CDR1 is SGHAT and CDR2 FQDESV (reference sequence). This CDR3 spans 16 amino acids. CDR3 coding DNA: TGTGCCAGCAGCGAGCGGACGGGGGGCACTAATGAAAAACTGTTTTTT. This encodes CASSERTGGTNEKLFF.

This chain connects TRBV11-1 to TRBJ2-5; 9 positions agree with TRBD2. V shed 4 bases, J shed 1 base, and the junction held 4 bases outside the gene matches. The CDR3 spans 15 residues. The germline CDR1 and CDR2 sequences are SGHAT and FQDESV (reference sequence). The CDR3 coding sequence is TGTGCCAGCAGCTCGTCACTAGCGGGCCAAGAGACCCAGTACTTC. It codes for CASSSSLAGQETQYF.

The chain recombines TRBV11-2 with TRBJ1-1, with 10 nucleotides matching TRBD1. Germline V CDR1 and CDR2: SGHAT, FQNNGV. The CDR3 is 14 residues long. Trimming at V came to 5 bases and at J to 6 bases, leaving 6 bases not matched to a gene. The CDR3 DNA reads TGTGCCAGCAGCCCTAGACAGGGGGCGGCTGAAGCTTTCTTT. Translation gives CASSPRQGAAEAFF.

This sequence joins TRBV5-1 and TRBJ1-4; TRBD1 is a possible D gene (6 bases). The germline gives CDR1 SGHRS, CDR2 YFSETQ. V shed 4 bases and J shed 2 bases, with 12 bases lying between them. The CDR3 is made up of 15 amino acids. The CDR3 here is CASSPSRGTNEKLFF. Here the CDR3 DNA reads TGCGCCAGCAGCCCCAGCAGGGGCACTAATGAAAAACTGTTTTTT.

The chain joins TRBV19 to TRBJ2-1; D possibly corresponds to TRBD1 (5 bases). V gave up 6 bases and J gave up 4 bases, with 10 bases separating them. CDR1 LNHDA and CDR2 SQIVND come from the germline V gene (reference sequence). The CDR3 extends over 13 amino acids. CDR3 DNA sequence: TGTGCCAGTAGCCCTGACAGTTACAATGAGCAGTTCTTC. Its protein product is CASSPDSYNEQFF.

The chain joins TRBV7-2 to TRBJ2-1, with 8 bases lining up with TRBD2. The germline V gene encodes CDR1 SGHTA and CDR2 FQGNSA. Trimming cost V 5 bases and J 2 bases; bases outside gene matches: 14. The CDR3 is made up of 18 amino acids. CDR3 in amino acids: CASSPFAGGGGTYNEQFF. The CDR3 nucleotides are TGTGCCAGCAGCCCCTTTGCGGGGGGCGGGGGAACCTACAATGAGCAGTTCTTC.

The chain is built from TRBV5-1 and TRBJ2-1, with D tentatively TRBD2 (5 bases). The CDR3 spans 11 residues. Germline CDR1 reads SGHRS; CDR2 reads YFSETQ. Between the trimmed V and J ends, which lost 4 bases and 10 bases, there was a span of 9 bases. The CDR3 loop is CASSPGEEQFF. The DNA of the CDR3 is TGCGCCAGCAGCCCTGGGGAGGAGCAGTTCTTC.

The chain links TRBV7-9 to TRBJ1-5; 8 nucleotides match TRBD1. V shed 4 bases, J shed 2 bases, and the junction held 4 bases outside the gene matches. CDR1 and CDR2 from the germline V gene are SEHNR and FQNEAQ (reference sequence). CDR3 size: 15 residues. CDR3 coding DNA: TGTGCCAGCAGCTCCGGACAGGGAGGCAATCAGCCCCAGCATTTT. This gives the protein CASSSGQGGNQPQHF. The full variable domain, rest sourced from reference TRBV7-9 and TRBJ1-5, is DTGVSQNPRHKITKRGQNVTFRCDPISEHNRLYWYRQTLGQGPEFLTYFQNEAQLEKSRLLSDRFSAERPKGSFSTLEIQRTEQGDSAMYLCASSSGQGGNQPQHFGDGTRLSIL.

The gene calls are TRBV11-2 and TRBJ2-3; the match to TRBD1 covers 7 bases. Germline V CDR1 and CDR2: SGHAT, FQNNGV. There are 15 residues in the CDR3. Trimming took 2 bases from V and 4 from J; bases not matched to a gene: 6. The CDR3 sequence: CASSLRPGGPDTQYF. In DNA, the CDR3 is TGTGCCAGCAGCTTACGGCCAGGGGGACCAGATACGCAGTATTTT.

This sequence joins TRBV9 and TRBJ2-3; 7 nucleotides agree with TRBD2. Germline V gene data show CDR1 as SGDLS and CDR2 as YYNGEE. Trimming cost V 4 bases and J 1 base; bases outside gene matches: 9. This CDR3 is 16 amino acids long. The DNA of the CDR3 is TGTGCCAGCAGCCTCCGACCGGGGGGAGGCACAGATACGCAGTATTTT. This gives the protein CASSLRPGGGTDTQYF.

This clone has a handful of counts. This sequence joins TRBV19 and TRBJ1-4; D not resolved. CDR1 LNHDA and CDR2 SQIVND come from the germline V gene (reference sequence). The CDR3 is 12 residues long. The V end was cut by 6 bases, the J end by 6 bases, with 8 bases between. The CDR3 DNA reads TGTGCCAGTAGCCTTACGCATGAAAAACTGTTTTTT. It encodes CASSLTHEKLFF.

The V gene is TRBV5-1, the J gene TRBJ2-1; D might be TRBD1 (5 bases). V was shortened by 2 bases and J by 7 bases, with 13 bases between the two germline ends. The V gene's germline CDR1 is SGHRS and CDR2 YFSETQ. The CDR3 has 14 residues. The CDR3 protein is CASSFGQGTNEQFF. CDR3 coding DNA: TGCGCCAGCAGCTTTGGCCAGGGCACGAATGAGCAGTTCTTC.

The chain couples TRBV6-1 to TRBJ2-7, with D hard to call. This CDR3 spans 13 amino acids. V shed 4 bases and J shed 0 bases, with 7 bases lying between them. In germline, CDR1 is MNHNS, CDR2 SASEGT. Here the CDR3 reads CASSVYSSYEQYV. The CDR3 DNA follows: TGTGCCAGCAGTGTGTACAGCTCCTACGAGCAGTACGTC.

The chain combines TRBV6-4 with TRBJ1-1; possible D gene TRBD1, 5 bases. Looked up from germline, CDR1 is MRHNA and CDR2 is SNTAGT. V dropped 6 bases and J dropped 1 base, with 15 bases sitting between them. The CDR3 extends over 15 amino acids. For the CDR3, the DNA is TGTGCCAGCAGGGCATCACACGGGGCGAACACTGAAGCTTTCTTT. It is translated as CASRASHGANTEAFF.

The chain has TRBV6-1 and TRBJ1-5; 7 nucleotides agree with TRBD1. The CDR3 totals 16 residues. V shed 4 bases, J shed 4 bases, and the junction held 10 bases outside the gene matches. Germline CDR1 and CDR2: MNHNS and SASEGT. The CDR3 sequence: CASSARQGSMNQPQHF. As DNA, the CDR3 is TGTGCCAGCAGTGCCCGACAGGGATCGATGAATCAGCCCCAGCATTTT.